Each of the 10 T cell receptor beta chains below was sequenced from the same sample in a study of cytomegalovirus exposure and HLA in healthy donors. It was with 60 Vbeta and 13 Jbeta primers that the PCR ran. TCRdb keeps only in-frame clones here, not all; method: immunoSEQ multiplex PCR. The sample's table shows 100,000 to 150,000 clones. Sequenced: PBMCs. These receptors were collected from a woman between 35 and 50 years old in good health and CMV-seropositive.

The chain joins TRBV10-3 to TRBJ1-5; perhaps TRBD1 as D (5 bases). V lost 4 bases and J lost 6, with 16 bases in between. There are 15 residues in the CDR3. Germline CDR1 ENHRY, CDR2 SYGVKD. In DNA form, the CDR3 reads TGTGCCATCAGTGCAGGGTCACCGGGGGGTCAGCCCCAGCATTTT. It specifies CAISAGSPGGQPQHF.

This chain joins TRBV29-1 and TRBJ2-3; the match to TRBD2 covers 9 bases. Germline loops: CDR1 SQVTM, CDR2 ANQGSEA. V shed 6 bases and J 2 bases; nucleotides not matched to a gene: 6. The CDR3 extends over 14 amino acids. The CDR3 loop reads CSVPLAGITDTQYF. DNA of the CDR3: TGCAGCGTGCCACTAGCGGGCATCACAGATACGCAGTATTTT.

DNA for the CDR3: TGTGCCAGTAGTCCGTGGACAGGGGGCGGTGGCAATCAGCCCCAGCATTTT. Amino acids: CASSPWTGGGGNQPQHF. V and J are TRBV19 and TRBJ1-5; 11 bases match TRBD1. Germline CDR1 LNHDA, CDR2 SQIVND (reference sequence). The CDR3 runs to 17 residues. The junction had 8 bases not matched to a gene; V was cut back by 5 bases and J by 2 bases.

The gene calls are TRBV2 and TRBJ2-3, with 14 bases aligning to TRBD2. Trimming took 4 bases from V and 4 from J; bases not matched to a gene: 4. Germline loops: CDR1 SNHLY, CDR2 FYNNEI. CDR3 length: 16 residues. The CDR3, as DNA: TGTGCCAGCAGTGGGGGGGGACTAGCGGGAGCAGATACGCAGTATTTT. Protein sequence: CASSGGGLAGADTQYF. The variable domain in full, completed from reference TRBV2 and TRBJ2-3, reads EPEVTQTPSHQVTQMGQEVILRCVPISNHLYFYWYRQILGQKVEFLVSFYNNEISEKSEIFDDQFSVERPDGSNFTLKIRSTKLEDSAMYFCASSGGGLAGADTQYFGPGTRLTVL.

The chain uses TRBV5-1 and TRBJ1-6, with 8 nucleotides matching TRBD1. Germline values: CDR1 SGHRS, CDR2 YFSETQ. The CDR3 runs to 15 residues. Trimming removed 4 bases from V and 8 bases from J; junction bases left unmatched: 8. As DNA, the CDR3 is TGCGCCAGCAGCCCCGGTCAGGGGGCATATTCACCCCTCCACTTT. Translated: CASSPGQGAYSPLHF.

The rearrangement joins TRBV6-5 to TRBJ1-5; 8 bases fit TRBD1. Unmatched junction bases numbered 3, after V lost 5 bases and J lost 3 bases. The germline CDR1 and CDR2 sequences are MNHEY and SVGAGI. CDR3 length: 14 residues. Here the CDR3 DNA reads TGTGCCAGCAGTGCGGACAGGGACAATCAGCCCCAGCATTTT. This sequence encodes CASSADRDNQPQHF.

The chain couples TRBV19 to TRBJ2-7; TRBD1 matches at 9 bases. J was trimmed by 6 bases and V by 4 bases; bases with no gene match: 10. CDR1 is LNHDA, CDR2 SQIVND, per germline (reference sequence). This CDR3 is built from 15 residues. CDR3 sequence: CASSSPDRGFFEQYF. The CDR3 DNA is TGTGCCAGTAGTAGCCCCGACAGGGGGTTTTTCGAGCAGTACTTC.

Remarks on this clone: Other DNA sequences from this sample encode an identical CDR3 as well. The rearrangement links TRBV30 to TRBJ2-6; 7 bases are a match to TRBD1. This CDR3 has 14 amino acids. Germline CDR1 and CDR2: GTSNPN and SVGIG (reference sequence). V lost 4 bases and J lost 2; bases outside the gene matches: 2. CDR3 bases: TGTGCCTGGACAGGGGGAGCTGGGGCCAACGTCCTGACTTTC. This gives the protein CAWTGGAGANVLTF.

V is TRBV6-5 and J is TRBJ2-5; 8 positions match TRBD1. The CDR3 has 13 residues. Germline trimming cut 5 bases from V and 11 bases from J; bases unmatched to any gene: 10. Germline V gene data show CDR1 as MNHEY and CDR2 as SVGAGI. The CDR3 DNA reads TGTGCCAGCAGTCGGACAGGGTTTATGAAGCAGTACTTC. It specifies CASSRTGFMKQYF.

The chain employs TRBV6-1 and TRBJ1-1, with D uncertain. The V gene's germline CDR1 is MNHNS and CDR2 SASEGT. This CDR3 spans 12 amino acids. Trimming cost V 4 bases and J 3 bases, with 6 bases left between them. This chain's CDR3 is CASSGQYTEAFF. The CDR3 nucleotides are TGTGCCAGCAGTGGTCAGTACACTGAAGCTTTCTTT.